This T cell receptor beta chain was sequenced for a study of blood T cell repertoires in COVID-19. Study-level background: Acute and convalescent COVID-19 samples came from the United States, Italy and Spain. T cells, B-cell-depleted T cells, or PBMCs provided the cDNA or gDNA that served as material.

How the authors handled the data: How many nucleated cells were present was estimated from reference gene primer amplification. The method was immunoSEQ multiplex PCR; TCRdb's version includes in-frame clones alone and lacks a portion of them. D and trimming were read from the DNA, whereas the V and J calls and clone size are those reported in that table. The sample has some 42,000 clones, around four fifths seen once. J gave up 2 bases and V 4 bases, and 4 bases lay outside the gene matches. The CDR3 is 15 residues long. The germline V gene encodes CDR1 MNHEY and CDR2 SMNVEV (reference sequence). The source material was peripheral blood. The chain employs TRBV27 and TRBJ2-1, with TRBD2 identical over 8 bases. This clonotype was sampled from a man between 50 and 59 years old with active COVID-19. Here the CDR3 DNA reads TGTGCCAGCAGTTCTACGACTAGCGCCTACAATGAGCAGTTCTTC. It encodes CASSSTTSAYNEQFF.